This TCR beta chain is from a study of cytomegalovirus exposure and HLA in healthy donors. Study-wide context: Unique TCR beta sequences numbering over 100 million came from 150 million to 200 million T cells in an earlier analysis. Overall study results and limits: Earlier findings revealed that most TCR beta V segments proved productive either about 90% or about 30% of the time. It was taken for granted in presence/absence analyses that sequencing depth across donors was roughly uniform. Beyond CMV serostatus, there was no information to go on about immune exposure.

This clone was seen a handful of times. Its antigen is as yet unknown. The PCR ran on 60 Vbeta and 13 Jbeta primers. Clones were sequenced by immunoSEQ multiplex PCR, and TCRdb holds only the in-frame ones, with some missing. The sample records approximately 110,000 clones, around 76% being singletons. V was pared by 6 bases and J by 3 bases, with 11 bases between. CDR3 length: 13 amino acids. Germline lookup yields CDR1 PRHDT and CDR2 FYEKMQ (reference sequence). Sequences were obtained from PBMCs. The sequence was collected from a woman aged 55-75 years in good health and CMV-seropositive. The chain employs TRBV13 and TRBJ2-5, with D possibly matching TRBD2 (6 bases). The CDR3 nucleotides read TGTGCCAGCAGTGTGTGGGAGGAAGAGACCCAGTACTTC. Residues: CASSVWEEETQYF.